Sequencing of this TCR beta chain was carried out in a study of early T cells in non-severe SARS-CoV-2 infection listed by TCRdb under 2021. For the study in its entirety: Because TCR sequencing was done on bulk RNA from unsorted whole blood, the alpha and beta chains could not be paired. What the work shows at the level of the full study, not this receptor alone: VDJdb matching was skewed toward anti-spike CD8 responses, so virus-specific expansions were likely underestimated and private and CD4 specificities were missed.

Set within a cohort of healthcare workers in London, UK, this nested case-control study involved weekly PCR testing of nasopharyngeal swabs along with blood sampling. Healthcare workers were enrolled in the week of the UK lockdown, from 23 to 31 March 2020, and were followed every week for up to roughly 16 weeks. As to this clonotype: Its antigen is unknown. No base quality information exists; no much larger clone differs at one position.

Based on the germline V gene, the CDR1 and CDR2 sequences are MDHEN and SYDVKM. V is clipped by 11 bases and J by 1 base, and the sequence between their germline boundaries is 14 bases long. The CDR3 runs 14 amino acids, cysteine and phenylalanine included. Just the 42-base CDR3 DNA is kept, in frame starting at base 1. The receptor library was made with 5' RACE. Instrument used: NextSeq 500. To correct for sequencing error and PCR bias, the TCR library protocol tagged individual cDNA molecules with unique molecular identifiers. Both TCR alpha and beta chains were sequenced, and tight co-correlation was observed between alpha and beta sequence abundances in each sample. The paper's processing steps were these. Decombinator V4 was used to annotate TCR sequences for V gene, J gene and CDR3. TCRs were defined as expanded if a significant change between any two time points was detected under a Poisson model with p below 0.0001. Abundances of TCRs were expressed as counts per million after normalisation to the total number of TCRs sequenced in each sample. MAIT TCRs were defined by TRAV1-2 paired with TRAJ12, TRAJ20 or TRAJ33, and iNKT TCRs by TRAV10 paired with TRAJ18. VDJdb, accessed 1 November 2021, was searched for CMV, EBV and SARS-CoV-2 annotated TCRs, with TCRs annotated for multiple antigens excluded. The public reads were reanalyzed by TCRdb: fastp trimming at Q25, MiXCR alignment, in-frame beta chains only. All rows with the same CDR3 protein become a single entry with the most common DNA and genes. The V and J calls and clone size come from TCRdb's table, not from the authors' own analysis. The sample table lists tens of thousands of distinct CDR3 sequences, less than 15% of them with a count of one. Jointly, the top ten make up more than 1.5% of the sample.

The receptor was isolated from an adult who was a healthcare worker with PCR-confirmed SARS-CoV-2 infection or an uninfected control (not recorded which). The chain is encoded by TRBV28 joined to TRBJ2-2; the D gene lacks a confident call. The sequenced sample consisted of whole blood. The bases read TGTGCCCCACATGGAGATGGGAACACCGGGGAGCTGTTTTTT. This sequence encodes CAPHGDGNTGELFF.